This TCR beta chain was sequenced for a study of cytomegalovirus exposure and HLA in healthy donors. The overall study: Around 80 million unique TCRs from HLA-typed donors were held in an early data release.

Germline CDR1 is SEHNR and CDR2 is FQNEAQ (reference sequence). The V and J ends lost 5 bases and 2 bases respectively, with 13 bases between them. This CDR3 is 15 amino acids long. The PCR contained 60 Vbeta and 13 Jbeta primers. Sequencing was performed with immunoSEQ multiplex PCR; in TCRdb, only in-frame clones are kept and a portion is missing. The repertoire holds some 94,000 clones, with about two thirds as singletons. The source of this sequence is a man in his fifties in good health and CMV-seronegative. This chain uses TRBV7-9 with TRBJ1-3; the D gene is possibly TRBD1 (6 bases). Sequencing input: PBMCs. In nucleotides, the CDR3 is TGTGCCAGCAGCCCTCTTCAGGGGACTGGAAACACCATATATTTT. Amino acids: CASSPLQGTGNTIYF.